Shown below are 2 T cell receptor beta chains from a single sample sequenced in a study of blood T cell repertoires in COVID-19. This table comes from immunoSEQ multiplex PCR, and its TCRdb copy is limited to in-frame clones, with some not included. The sample records fewer than 300,000 clones, roughly nine tenths being singletons. The specimen was peripheral blood. The receptors originated from a woman in her 30s with COVID-19, enrolled during active disease.

With regard to this clone: Other DNA sequences in the sample encode the same CDR3. The chain carries TRBV19 and TRBJ2-1; 12 bases are shared with TRBD2. The CDR3 extends over 14 amino acids. Germline V gene sequence: CDR1 LNHDA, CDR2 SQIVND (reference sequence). Trimming took 6 bases from V and 7 from J; bases not matched to a gene: 4. This CDR3 is CASSETSGRNEQFF. CDR3 nucleotides: TGTGCCAGTAGCGAGACTAGCGGGAGAAATGAGCAGTTCTTC.

CDR3: CASSEASGGQETQYF. Here the CDR3 DNA reads TGTGCCAGCAGTGAAGCTTCAGGGGGCCAAGAGACCCAGTACTTC. The genes are TRBV6-1 and TRBJ2-5; 7 bases are shared with TRBD1. The V segment lost 0 bases and the J segment 1 base; nucleotides outside the gene matches: 2. The CDR3 extends over 15 amino acids. Germline V gene lookup returns CDR1 MNHNS and CDR2 SASEGT.